The T cell receptor beta chain described here comes from a study of T cell responses to AZD1222 COVID-19 vaccine. Points from the study as a whole: The span of vaccine-associated CD4 TCRs extended across spike, with dominance at 160-218 and 743-854. Breadth and depth of Spike-specific TCRs rose after two AZD1222 doses.

Details on this clone: Its antigen is unknown.

TCRdb's table, derived via immunoSEQ multiplex PCR, lists solely in-frame clones and lacks some. In the table there are fewer than 180,000 clones, 94% of which are singletons. The germline V gene encodes CDR1 MNHNY and CDR2 SVGAGI (reference sequence). The CDR3 runs 15 residues. The germline V and J ends were trimmed by 7 bases and 3 bases, with 18 bases remaining between them. The gene calls are TRBV6-6 and TRBJ1-2; the D gene is possibly TRBD1 (5 bases). This material consisted of peripheral blood, taken on day 0 of AZD1222 vaccination. This clonotype was sampled from an adult in good health. The CDR3 DNA is TGTGCCAGCACCAACGGGGCAGGGTCGTACTATGGCTACACCTTC. Protein product: CASTNGAGSYYGYTF.